This TCR beta chain was sequenced during a study of beta chain features in type 1 diabetes. Central memory, naive, regulatory and stem cell-like memory CD4+ cells were sorted by CD45RO/CCR7/CD25/CD127/CD95/CD27. Germline assignment: CDR1 SGHTA and CDR2 FQGNSA. The CDR3 totals 15 residues. With 0 bases removed from V and 2 bases from J, the gap between germline ends came to 11 bases. cDNA synthesis used the whole RNA isolate, giving expressed TCRB sequences. The repertoire was sequenced with immunoSEQ multiplex PCR; TCRdb's copy has only in-frame clones and lacks some. The sample includes about 900,000 clones, roughly 15% of them seen just once.

The clonotype originates from a woman younger than 35 in good health. The chain has TRBV7-2 and TRBJ2-7; D may be TRBD2 (6 bases). The sample comprised naive CD4+ T cells from blood. Here the CDR3 reads CASSLARASAYEQYF. The CDR3 DNA follows: TGTGCCAGCAGCTTAGCTCGGGCTAGCGCCTACGAGCAGTACTTC.